This T cell receptor (beta chain) was recovered during a study of vaccination and CD4 T cells after COVID-19. Trimming left V 0 bases short and J 6 bases short, with 5 bases between. CDR3 length: 12 residues. Germline V gives CDR1 LNHNV, CDR2 YYDKDF (reference sequence). Study-level points and caveats: The study found that a median approximately 84% of reactive clones in convalescent patients appeared only post-vaccination.

Treatment in this sample: roughly nine-day PBMC culture with coronavirus spike peptide pools or control peptides (ViraFEST assay). Of note for this clonotype: Its antigen is not known.

At the Johns Hopkins FTIC core, DNA taken from cultured CD4+ T cells was sequenced by way of the Oncomine TCR Beta short-read assay. TCRdb called the PCR reads again in MiXCR, with one record for every CDR3 protein. The sample has some 15,000 distinct CDR3 sequences; 60% are singletons. The origin of this receptor is a human donor who had recovered from COVID-19. The gene calls are TRBV15 and TRBJ1-1; D uncertain. The sample taken for sequencing was CD4+ T cells from blood, cultured in vitro. The CDR3 region is CATSRDWAEAFF. CDR3 DNA sequence: TGTGCCACCAGCAGAGATTGGGCTGAAGCTTTCTTT.